Each of the 25 T cell receptor beta chains below was sequenced from the same sample in a study of Tregs in tolerant kidney transplant recipients. Assay: immunoSEQ multiplex PCR; the TCRdb copy retains only in-frame clones and omits some. Seen here are under 20,000 clones, around four fifths observed once, and the top ten hold over 2%. Material for sequencing was Tregs from blood. These receptors were obtained from a human donor in good health.

The chain joins TRBV6-1 to TRBJ1-5; D might be TRBD1 (5 bases). Trimming shortened V by 11 bases and J by 4 bases, and 18 bases separated the two germline ends. CDR1 and CDR2 (germline): MNHNS, SASEGT. CDR3 size: 14 residues. The CDR3 reads CASRDRQSNQPQHF. The DNA for the CDR3 is TGTGCCTCCAGGGACCGACAGTCAAATCAGCCCCAGCATTTT.

The rearrangement joins TRBV5-6 to TRBJ2-3; D call uncertain. This CDR3 region has 14 residues. Trimming took off 1 base at V and 3 bases at J, with 9 bases between the two ends. CDR1 is SGHDT and CDR2 is YYEEEE in the germline V gene. The CDR3 loop reads CASSLQDQTDTQYF. Written as DNA, the CDR3 is TGTGCCAGCAGCTTGCAAGATCAGACAGATACGCAGTATTTT.

The V call is TRBV28, the J call TRBJ2-2, with a weak D call TRBD1 (6 bases). The ends were cut back, 7 bases at V and 0 bases at J, with 12 bases in the middle. This CDR3 is built from 15 residues. Germline CDR1 is MDHEN and CDR2 is SYDVKM. CDR3: CASNPRTANTGELFF. The CDR3 bases are TGTGCCAGCAACCCTCGGACAGCGAACACCGGGGAGCTGTTTTTT.

The chain links TRBV30 to TRBJ2-1; TRBD2 might be the D (6 bases). This CDR3 comprises 14 residues. Germline V gene lookup returns CDR1 GTSNPN and CDR2 SVGIG (reference sequence). Trimming removed 2 bases from V and 4 bases from J, with 12 bases in between. The CDR3 DNA reads as TGTGCCTGGAGTATGCTAGCGCGGTACAATGAGCAGTTCTTC. Protein product: CAWSMLARYNEQFF.

The chain combines TRBV13 with TRBJ2-6; D call uncertain. The CDR3 has 19 residues. CDR1 PRHDT and CDR2 FYEKMQ come from the germline V gene (reference sequence). Trimming shortened V by 7 bases and J by 0 bases, and 22 bases separated the two germline ends. CDR3 DNA: TGTGCCAGCAAAGCTTTAGGAGAGTTCCCCAACTCTGGGGCCAACGTCCTGACTTTC. The encoded protein is CASKALGEFPNSGANVLTF. Combining the CDR3 with reference TRBV13 and TRBJ2-6 gives the whole variable domain AAGVIQSPRHLIKEKRETATLKCYPIPRHDTVYWYQQGPGQDPQFLISFYEKMQSDKGSIPDRFSAQQFSDYHSELNMSSLELGDSALYFCASKALGEFPNSGANVLTFGAGSRLTVL.

The J gene is TRBJ1-2, the V gene TRBV5-8, with D unresolved. The CDR3 is 14 residues long. V was cut by 2 bases and J by 3 bases, with 11 bases left in between. The germline gives CDR1 SGHTS, CDR2 YDEGEE. The CDR3 region has the DNA TGTGCCAGCAGCTTCGACGGGCAGGACTATGGCTACACCTTC. This sequence encodes CASSFDGQDYGYTF.

This clone is termed medium-sized. V and J are TRBV6-1 and TRBJ1-1; D is perhaps TRBD1 (5 bases). V shed 9 bases and J shed 1 base, with 15 bases lying between them. The CDR3 extends over 14 amino acids. CDR1 and CDR2 from the germline V gene are MNHNS and SASEGT. CDR3 in amino acids: CARTYRLQNTEAFF. In DNA, the CDR3 is TGTGCCAGGACGTACAGGCTCCAGAACACTGAAGCTTTCTTT.

The rearrangement joins TRBV5-1 to TRBJ2-5, with D perhaps TRBD2 (6 bases). V was cut by 1 base and J by 3 bases, with 28 bases left in between. Germline CDR1 reads SGHRS; CDR2 reads YFSETQ. CDR3 length equals 20 residues. The chain's CDR3 is CASSLYPVARDSPWEETQYF. The DNA of the CDR3 is TGCGCCAGCAGCTTGTACCCCGTCGCCCGGGACTCCCCCTGGGAAGAGACCCAGTACTTC. Looking up the rest from reference TRBV5-1 and TRBJ2-5 gives the full variable domain: KAGVTQTPRYLIKTRGQQVTLSCSPISGHRSVSWYQQTPGQGLQFLFEYFSETQRNKGNFPGRFSGRQFSNSRSEMNVSTLELGDSALYLCASSLYPVARDSPWEETQYFGPGTRLLVL.

The chain links TRBV27 to TRBJ2-2; perhaps TRBD2 as D (6 bases). Germline-derived CDR1 and CDR2 are MNHEY and SMNVEV (reference sequence). The CDR3 covers 14 residues. Trimming removed 11 bases at V and 5 bases at J, with 18 bases between. This chain's CDR3 is CASQTGLRTGELFF. DNA for the CDR3: TGTGCCTCCCAAACGGGACTTAGAACCGGGGAGCTGTTTTTT.

This chain links TRBV19 with TRBJ2-3; 9 nucleotides align to TRBD2. Trimming at V came to 3 bases and at J to 2 bases, leaving 12 bases not matched to a gene. This CDR3 is 18 amino acids long. Looked up from germline, CDR1 is LNHDA and CDR2 is SQIVND (reference sequence). The DNA for the CDR3 is TGTGCCAGTAGTATTAAGAGACTAGCGGTTCGCGACACAGATACGCAGTATTTT. This translates into CASSIKRLAVRDTDTQYF. The full variable domain, with the rest looked up from reference TRBV19 and TRBJ2-3, is DGGITQSPKYLFRKEGQNVTLSCEQNLNHDAMYWYRQDPGQGLRLIYYSQIVNDFQKGDIAEGYSVSREKKESFPLTVTSAQKNPTAFYLCASSIKRLAVRDTDTQYFGPGTRLTVL.

This clone was seen only a few times. This chain links TRBV5-1 with TRBJ1-1; 7 nucleotides align to TRBD1. V lost 4 bases, J lost 6 bases, and 9 bases stayed unmatched. The CDR3 runs 14 residues. Germline V gene sequence: CDR1 SGHRS, CDR2 YFSETQ. The CDR3 here is CASSPSTGSAEAFF. CDR3 nucleotides: TGCGCCAGCAGCCCGTCGACAGGGAGTGCTGAAGCTTTCTTT.

CDR3 sequence reads: CASNIEDRGYGYTF. The CDR3 region has the DNA TGCGCCAGCAATATCGAGGACAGGGGATATGGCTACACCTTC. The V and J genes are TRBV10-2 and TRBJ1-2; 9 bases are a match to TRBD1. Germline V gene sequence: CDR1 WSHSY, CDR2 SAAADI. After removal of 7 bases from V and 5 bases from J, the junction contained 8 bases not matched to a gene. This CDR3 contains 14 residues.

J is TRBJ2-7 and V is TRBV5-1; TRBD1 agrees at 9 bases. V dropped 4 bases and J dropped 6; count of bases not matched to a gene: 2. Per the germline V gene, CDR1 is SGHRS and CDR2 is YFSETQ. CDR3 length: 12 residues. The CDR3 sequence is CASSPDRGEQYF. In nucleotides, the CDR3 is TGCGCCAGCAGCCCGGACAGGGGCGAGCAGTACTTC. Complete variable domain (other parts from reference TRBV5-1 and TRBJ2-7): KAGVTQTPRYLIKTRGQQVTLSCSPISGHRSVSWYQQTPGQGLQFLFEYFSETQRNKGNFPGRFSGRQFSNSRSEMNVSTLELGDSALYLCASSPDRGEQYFGPGTRLTVT.

The chain couples TRBV9 to TRBJ2-2, with D perhaps TRBD2 (5 bases). Between the trimmed V and J ends, which lost 3 bases and 8 bases, there was a span of 8 bases. CDR3 length: 12 amino acids. Germline-derived CDR1 and CDR2 are SGDLS and YYNGEE. The CDR3 spells CASSGGWGELFF. The DNA for the CDR3 is TGTGCCAGCAGCGGCGGGTGGGGGGAGCTGTTTTTT.

This chain links TRBV7-3 with TRBJ2-3, with D tentatively TRBD2 (5 bases). The V gene lost 6 bases and the J gene lost 1 base, with 8 bases spanning the gap. The germline V gene has CDR1 SGHTA and CDR2 FQGTGA. The CDR3 is made up of 13 amino acids. The CDR3 nucleotides read TGTGCCAGCAGTTTAGCGCGCACAGATACGCAGTATTTT. Translating it yields CASSLARTDTQYF.

As DNA, the CDR3 is TGTGCCAGCAGTACACCCGGGAGCGCCTACAATGAGCAGTTCTTC. This gives the protein CASSTPGSAYNEQFF. V and J are TRBV28 and TRBJ2-1; maybe TRBD2 (6 bases). Germline loops: CDR1 MDHEN, CDR2 SYDVKM. The CDR3 contains 15 residues. Trimming removed 5 bases from V and 2 bases from J, with 13 bases in between.

The chain carries TRBV28 and TRBJ2-7, with a weak D call TRBD1 (6 bases). The CDR3 spans 14 residues. V dropped 6 bases and J dropped 6 bases, with 18 bases sitting between them. Germline assignment: CDR1 MDHEN and CDR2 SYDVKM. CDR3 sequence (DNA): TGTGCCAGCAGGTCCCAGGGGTCGGGCACCGAGCAGTACTTC. Amino acids: CASRSQGSGTEQYF.

J is TRBJ2-7 and V is TRBV2; 10 bases match TRBD1. V gave up 6 bases and J gave up 5 bases; unmatched junction bases: 4. This CDR3 comprises 13 residues. The germline V gene encodes CDR1 SNHLY and CDR2 FYNNEI. CDR3 DNA sequence: TGTGCCAGCAGGGAGACAGGGGGCAACGAGCAGTACTTC. As protein: CASRETGGNEQYF.

CDR3 protein: CASNRDNSPLHF. In DNA form, the CDR3 reads TGTGCCAGCAACAGGGATAATTCACCCCTCCACTTT. V and J are TRBV2 and TRBJ1-6; D possibly corresponds to TRBD1 (6 bases). This CDR3 is 12 amino acids long. Trimming cost V 7 bases and J 5 bases, with 6 bases left between them. The germline gives CDR1 SNHLY, CDR2 FYNNEI.

The rearrangement links TRBV15 to TRBJ1-1; TRBD1 matches 7 bases. V dropped 2 bases and J dropped 11; count of bases not matched to a gene: 17. The germline V gene has CDR1 LNHNV and CDR2 YYDKDF (reference sequence). The CDR3 is 16 amino acids. CDR3 in DNA: TGTGCCACCAGCAGACTACATACAGGGGTCCAGAAATCCGCTTTCTTT. Translating it yields CATSRLHTGVQKSAFF.

Comments on this clone: A far larger clone is just one base off, so this is likely a read error. The CDR3 protein is CAGRAGGSGELFF. CDR3 nucleotides: TGTGCCGGCAGAGCGGGAGGATCCGGGGAGCTGTTTTTT. The gene calls are TRBV6-5 and TRBJ2-2, with TRBD2 matching over 9 bases. Looked up from germline, CDR1 is MNHEY and CDR2 is SVGAGI. This CDR3 has 13 amino acids.

The rearrangement joins TRBV7-2 to TRBJ2-3; D assignment may be TRBD1 or TRBD2 (5 bases each). Germline V gene lookup returns CDR1 SGHTA and CDR2 FQGNSA. The length of the CDR3 is 14 residues. V lost 1 base and J lost 5, with 10 bases in between. The CDR3 region is CASSLGGVVDTQYF. CDR3 DNA: TGTGCCAGCAGCTTAGGAGGGGTGGTAGATACGCAGTATTTT.

The chain is built from TRBV14 and TRBJ2-2, with D possibly TRBD2 on 6 matching bases. V lost 3 bases and J lost 5, with 16 bases in between. This CDR3 spans 16 amino acids. Germline V gene lookup returns CDR1 SGHDN and CDR2 FVKESK. The CDR3 region is CASSHRLGGQTGELFF. The CDR3, as DNA: TGTGCCAGCAGCCACCGACTAGGAGGCCAGACCGGGGAGCTGTTTTTT.

The V and J genes are TRBV5-4 and TRBJ2-2; D might be TRBD1 or TRBD2, each matching 5 bases. In germline, CDR1 is SGHNT, CDR2 YYREEE (reference sequence). This CDR3 comprises 16 residues. Trimming took 0 bases from V and 1 from J, leaving 10 bases between them. The CDR3: CASSLGGTLNTGELFF. The CDR3 coding sequence is TGTGCCAGCAGCTTGGGAGGGACCTTGAACACCGGGGAGCTGTTTTTT.

The chain uses TRBV5-5 and TRBJ2-3, with no clear D. V lost 0 bases to trimming and J lost 6 bases, with 5 bases between them. Germline V gives CDR1 SGHKS, CDR2 YYEKEE (reference sequence). This CDR3 spans 12 amino acids. The DNA for the CDR3 is TGTGCCAGCAGCTTGGGGCGGGATACGCAGTATTTT. As protein: CASSLGRDTQYF.